A selection of T cell receptor beta chains follows, all from one sample in a study of blood T cell repertoires in COVID-19. Generated by immunoSEQ multiplex PCR, the TCRdb table keeps only in-frame clones and is missing some. Among some 190,000 clones listed, around 88% were seen once. Sequencing was carried out using peripheral blood. All receptors derive from a man aged 18 to 30 with active or convalescent COVID-19. The CDR3 runs from the conserved cysteine through the conserved F or W. Each record gives: CDR3 DNA, CDR3 protein, J gene, clone size, V gene, D gene. The D gene is left open where the match is weak. Clone size appears in some rows only: once, few, many, or a class for an expanded clone.

TGTGCCAGCACGTCCAGGGGTGAGACTGAAGCTTTCTTT	CASTSRGETEAFF	TRBJ1-1	NA	TRBV25-1	NA
TGTGCCAGCAGCCTCAGTTATACGCAGTATTTT	CASSLSYTQYF	TRBJ2-3	NA	TRBV14	NA
TGCGCCAGCAGCCACAGGGGGAGCGCCGGGGAGCTGTTTTTT	CASSHRGSAGELFF	TRBJ2-2	NA	TRBV10-1	TRBD1
TGTGCCAGCTCGCGAAACAGGGGGGGAGAGACCCAGTACTTC	CASSRNRGGETQYF	TRBJ2-5	many	TRBV18	NA
TGCGCCAGCAGTGAGGAAGAGGGCGGGAGGGCGTCGAATGAGCAGTTCTTC	CASSEEEGGRASNEQFF	TRBJ2-1	NA	TRBV10-2	TRBD2
TGTGCCAGCAGTGTCGCCCATGGAGGTGGCTACACCTTC	CASSVAHGGGYTF	TRBJ1-2	NA	TRBV6-4	NA
TGTGCCAGCATGGAGAGGGGGCGAAACACTGAAGCTTTCTTT	CASMERGRNTEAFF	TRBJ1-1	NA	TRBV28	TRBD1
TGTGCCACCAGCAGAGGCAGTGTGGCTGGAAACACCATATATTTT	CATSRGSVAGNTIYF	TRBJ1-3	NA	TRBV15	NA
TGTGCCACCTTGTCTCAGGGCAGGGGCCGCACTGAAGCTTTCTTT	CATLSQGRGRTEAFF	TRBJ1-1	NA	TRBV28	NA
TGCGCCAGCAGCCTTGAACAGGGTACTAACTATGGCTACACCTTC	CASSLEQGTNYGYTF	TRBJ1-2	NA	TRBV5-1	NA
TGTGCCTGGAGTTTAGACCAAGAGACCCAGTACTTC	CAWSLDQETQYF	TRBJ2-5	NA	TRBV30	NA
TGTGCCACCAGCAGCTCCGGGACTAGCGGGAGGTCGAACACCGGGGAGCTGTTTTTT	CATSSSGTSGRSNTGELFF	TRBJ2-2	NA	TRBV15	TRBD2
TGCGCCAGCAGTGATCGAGGTCCGGGAGTGAGTGCAGATACGCAGTATTTT	CASSDRGPGVSADTQYF	TRBJ2-3	NA	TRBV10-2	NA